This entry is about one TCR beta chain. The antigen is unknown. The CDR3 totals 14 residues. V was shortened by 3 bases and J by 2 bases, with 10 bases between the two germline ends. This entry is derived from a study of post-analysis software for immune sequencing data. Study-level points and caveats: In patients, about five TRBV segments were more frequent than in controls, with TRBV5-6, TRBV5-1 and TRBV20-1 among them.

Presence of unique molecular identifiers characterized the TCR beta cDNA libraries. MiXCR was run by TCRdb on the PCR reads, yielding one entry per CDR3 protein. The data show about 400,000 distinct CDR3 sequences, about a third seen once. Material: blood. This chain uses TRBV12-3 or TRBV12-4 with TRBJ2-5; D perhaps matches TRBD1 (6 bases). The source is a girl aged 5-17 years with multiple sclerosis. The CDR3 here is CASSFVRGQETQYF. In DNA, the CDR3 is TGTGCCAGCAGTTTTGTCAGGGGTCAAGAGACCCAGTACTTC.